This entry lists 14 T cell receptor beta chains sequenced from one sample in a study of cytomegalovirus exposure and HLA in healthy donors. 13 Jbeta primers and 60 Vbeta primers were used for the PCR. Sequenced by immunoSEQ multiplex PCR; TCRdb stores in-frame clones only, minus some. The table has 150,000 or so clones, more than 70% seen once. What was sequenced was PBMCs. The receptors stem from a man aged 40-55 years in good health and CMV-seronegative.

This chain uses TRBV7-2 with TRBJ2-7; D may be TRBD1 (5 bases). CDR1 is SGHTA, CDR2 FQGNSA, per germline. The CDR3 consists of 13 residues. Trimming removed 5 bases from V and 0 bases from J, with 8 bases in between. Written as DNA, the CDR3 is TGTGCCAGCAGCAACAGGATCTCCTACGAGCAGTACTTC. Translating gives CASSNRISYEQYF.

The rearrangement uses TRBV9 and TRBJ2-1; perhaps TRBD2 as D (6 bases). V lost 0 bases and J lost 5, with 9 bases in between. Germline V CDR1 and CDR2: SGDLS, YYNGEE. The CDR3 runs 14 residues. CDR3 in DNA: TGTGCCAGCAGCGTAGATGGAGGGCACAATGAGCAGTTCTTC. Translated, it gives CASSVDGGHNEQFF.

A few counts support this clone. V and J are TRBV15 and TRBJ1-5; 12 nucleotides align to TRBD1. Germline CDR1 is LNHNV and CDR2 is YYDKDF (reference sequence). V lost 5 bases to trimming and J lost 7 bases; unmatched junction nucleotides: 9. The CDR3 is 16 residues long. The CDR3: CATSVPGTGGRQPQHF. CDR3 nucleotides: TGTGCCACCAGCGTTCCCGGGACAGGGGGCAGGCAGCCCCAGCATTTT.

V and J are TRBV27 and TRBJ1-2; tentatively, D is TRBD1 (6 bases). The CDR3 loop spans 14 amino acids. V dropped 9 bases and J dropped 4 bases, with 18 bases sitting between them. Per the germline V gene, CDR1 is MNHEY and CDR2 is SMNVEV (reference sequence). The CDR3 spells CASKTAGVGYGYTF. CDR3 DNA sequence: TGTGCCAGTAAAACGGCAGGGGTGGGCTATGGCTACACCTTC.

This clone was recorded a few times. V and J are TRBV5-4 and TRBJ1-1; 7 nucleotides line up with TRBD1. CDR3 length: 13 residues. Looked up from germline, CDR1 is SGHNT and CDR2 is YYREEE (reference sequence). V lost 4 bases, J lost 3 bases, and 3 bases stayed unmatched. This CDR3 is CASSVGQDTEAFF. CDR3 bases: TGTGCCAGCAGCGTCGGACAGGACACTGAAGCTTTCTTT.

The chain carries TRBV7-2 and TRBJ1-1, with TRBD1 matching 8 bases. V shed 5 bases and J 4 bases; nucleotides not matched to a gene: 6. Germline V gene lookup returns CDR1 SGHTA and CDR2 FQGNSA. The CDR3 extends over 14 amino acids. Here the CDR3 reads CASSVRQGSTEAFF. The CDR3 bases are TGTGCCAGCAGCGTAAGACAGGGGAGCACTGAAGCTTTCTTT.

V and J are TRBV9 and TRBJ2-1; D perhaps matches TRBD1 (5 bases). CDR1 and CDR2 from the germline V gene are SGDLS and YYNGEE. The V and J ends lost 2 bases and 2 bases respectively, with 8 bases between them. CDR3 length equals 14 residues. The CDR3 sequence: CASSVDSTYNEQFF. As DNA, the CDR3 is TGTGCCAGCAGCGTTGACAGCACCTACAATGAGCAGTTCTTC.

This chain uses TRBV5-1 with TRBJ2-7; 7 bases map to TRBD1. The CDR3 totals 14 residues. Germline V gives CDR1 SGHRS, CDR2 YFSETQ. V gave up 4 bases and J gave up 3 bases; unmatched junction bases: 7. The CDR3 sequence is CASSPGQVNYEQYF. For the CDR3, the DNA is TGCGCCAGCAGCCCCGGACAGGTCAACTACGAGCAGTACTTC.

The chain employs TRBV10-3 and TRBJ1-5, with 7 bases that match TRBD1. J lost 2 bases, V lost 3 bases, and 7 bases had no gene match. Germline V lookup: CDR1 ENHRY, CDR2 SYGVKD. The CDR3 totals 16 residues. CDR3 loop: CAISDSTGYGNQPQHF. The CDR3 nucleotides are TGTGCCATCAGTGACTCGACAGGGTATGGCAATCAGCCCCAGCATTTT.

CDR3 in DNA: TGTGCCAGCAGCCCAGATCCCCTAGCCGGGGAGCTGTTTTTT. This translates into CASSPDPLAGELFF. V and J are TRBV6-1 and TRBJ2-2; D gene uncertain. Trimming shortened V by 6 bases and J by 6 bases, and 14 bases separated the two germline ends. CDR3 size: 14 residues. CDR1 MNHNS and CDR2 SASEGT come from the germline V gene.

The chain combines TRBV19 with TRBJ2-7; TRBD1 is a possible D gene (6 bases). Per the germline V gene, CDR1 is LNHDA and CDR2 is SQIVND (reference sequence). Trimming left V 4 bases short and J 7 bases short, with 17 bases between. CDR3 size: 14 residues. The CDR3 DNA follows: TGTGCCAGTAGTAAGAGCAGGGGAGTGGAAGAGCAGTACTTC. It encodes CASSKSRGVEEQYF.

Here the CDR3 reads CASSRSQGASEAFF. CDR3 DNA sequence: TGCGCCAGCAGCCGCTCCCAGGGGGCGAGTGAAGCTTTCTTT. The V call is TRBV5-1, the J call TRBJ1-1, with TRBD1 matching over 8 bases. J was trimmed by 7 bases and V by 4 bases; bases with no gene match: 9. The CDR3 runs 14 residues. Germline assignment: CDR1 SGHRS and CDR2 YFSETQ.

In this sample, this clone turned up once. V and J are TRBV15 and TRBJ2-6; TRBD2 agrees at 8 bases. The germline CDR1 and CDR2 sequences are LNHNV and YYDKDF (reference sequence). V lost 2 bases to trimming and J lost 1 base; unmatched junction nucleotides: 10. The CDR3 has 19 amino acids. The CDR3 region has the DNA TGTGCCACCAGCAGACGGGGGGGCAGGGGTGAATCTGGGGCCAACGTCCTGACTTTC. Translated: CATSRRGGRGESGANVLTF.

This clone was picked up a small number of times. This rearrangement joins TRBV7-2 to TRBJ1-6; perhaps TRBD1 as D (5 bases). V was shortened by 2 bases and J by 7 bases, with 21 bases between the two germline ends. Germline lookup yields CDR1 SGHTA and CDR2 FQGNSA. The CDR3 is made up of 18 amino acids. As DNA, the CDR3 is TGTGCCAGCAGCTTATTGGCAGGGTATGGCTTAGGGAATTCACCCCTCCACTTT. Translating it yields CASSLLAGYGLGNSPLHF.